A single sample gave rise to the 21 T cell receptor beta chains below, sequenced in a study of T-cell reconstitution after alpha-beta-depleted transplantation in children. Unique molecular identifiers were incorporated when the TCRbeta library was constructed. TCRdb used MiXCR to reprocess the PCR reads, holding one entry per CDR3 protein. The table shows 60,000 to 85,000 distinct CDR3 sequences, with 15% to 20% occurring only once. The sequenced sample was PBMCs, mostly from graft donor cells, obtained 360 days after TCRalphabeta/CD19-depleted stem cell transplant. These receptors originate from a male patient aged 2-15 years who had a stem cell transplant for acute lymphoblastic leukemia, so the T cells may come from the graft donor.

This clonotype was counted a few times. The chain uses TRBV3-1 and TRBJ2-1; 8 positions agree with TRBD1. Trimming removed 4 bases from V and 0 bases from J; junction bases left unmatched: 5. Germline assignment: CDR1 LGHDT and CDR2 YNNKEL (reference sequence). CDR3 length: 16 residues. The CDR3 region has the DNA TGTGCCAGCAGCCTCCGGGACAGGACCTCCTACAATGAGCAGTTCTTC. Protein product: CASSLRDRTSYNEQFF.

There are many counts of this clonotype. This chain links TRBV5-1 with TRBJ1-1; a possible D gene is TRBD1 (6 bases). Germline assignment: CDR1 SGHRS and CDR2 YFSETQ. Deletions cut 2 bases from V and 6 bases from J, with 14 bases between. The CDR3 consists of 14 residues. The chain's CDR3 is CASSLTTGQPEAFF. In DNA form, the CDR3 reads TGCGCCAGCAGCTTAACGACAGGTCAACCTGAAGCTTTCTTT.

This clonotype was recorded a few times. The chain combines TRBV20-1 with TRBJ2-3; 9 positions agree with TRBD1. This CDR3 contains 15 residues. With V trimmed by 2 bases and J by 2 bases, 5 bases remained unmatched. In germline, CDR1 is DFQATT, CDR2 SNEGSKA (reference sequence). The DNA of the CDR3 is TGCAGTGCTAGATCCGACAGGGGGGCCACAGATACGCAGTATTTT. As protein: CSARSDRGATDTQYF.

This sequence joins TRBV6-1 and TRBJ2-1, with TRBD2 identical over 15 bases. Germline CDR1 MNHNS, CDR2 SASEGT. The CDR3 is made up of 16 amino acids. The V and J ends lost 5 bases and 5 bases, in that order; junction bases with no gene match: 4. CDR3 protein: CASSIGLAGGDNEQFF. The CDR3 DNA sequence: TGTGCCAGCAGTATCGGACTAGCGGGAGGGGACAATGAGCAGTTCTTC.

Here the CDR3 reads CASSLRNLAVSPYNEQFF. The CDR3 nucleotides are TGTGCCAGCAGTTTGCGAAACCTGGCCGTATCACCCTACAATGAGCAGTTCTTC. The chain couples TRBV12-3 or TRBV12-4 to TRBJ2-1; D is undetermined. Trimming left V 3 bases short and J 2 bases short, with 20 bases between. The length of the CDR3 is 18 residues.

This clonotype was recorded a few times. The chain employs TRBV5-1 and TRBJ2-5, with D maybe TRBD1 (5 bases). Trimming stripped 0 bases from V and 2 bases from J, with 8 bases between. CDR1 and CDR2 from the germline V gene are SGHRS and YFSETQ. The CDR3 totals 14 residues. The CDR3 DNA sequence: TGCGCCAGCAGCTTGGTGGGGCAGCAAGAGACCCAGTACTTC. It specifies CASSLVGQQETQYF.

The chain recombines TRBV7-9 with TRBJ2-1; the D gene is possibly TRBD2 (6 bases). Germline CDR1 is SEHNR and CDR2 is FQNEAQ (reference sequence). The CDR3 loop spans 13 amino acids. V was pared by 1 base and J by 8 bases, with 9 bases between. CDR3 protein: CASSLGWGDEQFF. CDR3 bases: TGTGCCAGCAGCTTAGGGTGGGGGGATGAGCAGTTCTTC.

This clonotype occurred many times. The chain joins TRBV12-3 or TRBV12-4 to TRBJ2-5; D is undetermined. The CDR3 length is 13 residues. The V and J ends lost 2 bases and 5 bases respectively, with 9 bases between them. The CDR3 DNA reads as TGTGCCAGCAGTTTAACTTGGTTGGAGACCCAGTACTTC. Residues: CASSLTWLETQYF.

The V gene is TRBV3-1, the J gene TRBJ2-7; no definite D call. Looked up from germline, CDR1 is LGHDT and CDR2 is YNNKEL (reference sequence). This CDR3 comprises 11 residues. Trimming cost V 8 bases and J 6 bases, with 11 bases left between them. The CDR3 loop reads CASPESVEQYF. CDR3 bases: TGTGCCAGCCCGGAGTCGGTCGAGCAGTACTTC.

The chain employs TRBV7-6 and TRBJ2-7, with TRBD1 matching 7 bases. Per germline, CDR1 SGHVS and CDR2 FNYEAQ. The V gene end was trimmed by 5 bases and the J gene end by 2 bases; junction bases not matched to a gene: 9. The CDR3 loop spans 15 amino acids. CDR3 in amino acids: CASSRSGQSTYEQYF. In nucleotides, the CDR3 is TGTGCCAGCAGCCGATCGGGACAGTCGACCTACGAGCAGTACTTC.

This clonotype occurred a few times. The rearrangement uses TRBV2 and TRBJ2-5; 8 nucleotides agree with TRBD2. The CDR3 contains 15 residues. The V and J ends lost 2 bases and 2 bases, in that order; junction bases with no gene match: 4. Germline CDR1 SNHLY, CDR2 FYNNEI. The CDR3 protein is CASSEQSSGQETQYF. CDR3 nucleotide sequence: TGTGCCAGCAGTGAACAGTCTAGCGGGCAAGAGACCCAGTACTTC.

The sample holds a few counts of this clonotype. The rearrangement uses TRBV20-1 and TRBJ2-7; 8 nucleotides align to TRBD2. Germline values: CDR1 DFQATT, CDR2 SNEGSKA (reference sequence). The J segment lost 3 bases and the V segment lost 2 bases, leaving 6 bases of the junction unmatched. The CDR3 contains 14 residues. CDR3 amino acids: CSARSSGRYYEQYF. DNA for the CDR3: TGCAGTGCTAGATCTAGCGGGCGCTACTACGAGCAGTACTTC.

The gene calls are TRBV5-6 and TRBJ2-4; TRBD2 aligns across 7 bases. V shed 2 bases, J shed 0 bases, and the junction held 5 bases outside the gene matches. The CDR3 loop spans 16 amino acids. Germline CDR1 SGHDT, CDR2 YYEEEE. CDR3 DNA sequence: TGTGCCAGCAGCTTCTCTAGCGGTCTAGCCAAAAACATTCAGTACTTC. Protein product: CASSFSSGLAKNIQYF.

In this sample, this clonotype turned up a few times. The chain recombines TRBV7-9 with TRBJ2-1, with 9 bases aligning to TRBD1. This CDR3 has 17 amino acids. V dropped 3 bases and J dropped 5; count of bases not matched to a gene: 11. Looked up from germline, CDR1 is SEHNR and CDR2 is FQNEAQ (reference sequence). CDR3 sequence: CASSLIPTGTGNNEQFF. The CDR3 coding sequence is TGTGCCAGCAGCTTGATCCCCACCGGGACAGGGAACAATGAGCAGTTCTTC.

The V call is TRBV5-1, the J call TRBJ2-5; 11 bases map to TRBD2. The CDR3 is 17 amino acids. Germline V gene data show CDR1 as SGHRS and CDR2 as YFSETQ. V lost 3 bases and J lost 0; bases outside the gene matches: 7. CDR3 nucleotides: TGCGCCAGCAGCTGGGGACTAGCGGCAGTGTACCAAGAGACCCAGTACTTC. Translation gives CASSWGLAAVYQETQYF.

This clonotype was seen only a few times. Written as DNA, the CDR3 is TGTGCCATCAGTGAGCGACACTTTCGACTGTACAATGAGCAGTTCTTC. It yields the protein CAISERHFRLYNEQFF. The V and J genes are TRBV10-3 and TRBJ2-1; D is undetermined. Germline lookup yields CDR1 ENHRY and CDR2 SYGVKD. The CDR3 loop spans 16 amino acids. With 2 bases removed from V and 4 bases from J, the gap between germline ends came to 15 bases.

This clonotype was seen only a few times. The J gene is TRBJ1-3, the V gene TRBV18; TRBD1 matches 7 bases. Per germline, CDR1 KGHSH and CDR2 LQKENI. The CDR3 spans 16 residues. V shed 3 bases, J shed 0 bases, and the junction held 5 bases outside the gene matches. In DNA form, the CDR3 reads TGTGCCAGCTCACCGCGGACAGGCCTCTCTGGAAACACCATATATTTT. Translated, it gives CASSPRTGLSGNTIYF.

The V and J genes are TRBV11-2 and TRBJ2-5; D remains unclear. The germline gives CDR1 SGHAT, CDR2 FQNNGV. V was trimmed by 0 bases and J by 3 bases, leaving 11 bases between them. This CDR3 region has 15 residues. CDR3 amino acids: CASSLDLSRKETQYF. In DNA, the CDR3 is TGTGCCAGCAGCTTAGATCTCTCTAGAAAAGAGACCCAGTACTTC. Together with reference TRBV11-2 and TRBJ2-5, the CDR3 gives the full variable domain: EAGVAQSPRYKIIEKRQSVAFWCNPISGHATLYWYQQILGQGPKLLIQFQNNGVVDDSQLPKDRFSAERLKGVDSTLKIQPAKLEDSAVYLCASSLDLSRKETQYFGPGTRLLVL.

This clonotype turned up a few times. The rearrangement links TRBV5-1 to TRBJ2-1; D is unresolved. The length of the CDR3 is 14 residues. The V end lost 4 bases, the J end lost 4 bases, and 12 bases lay between the germline ends. From germline, CDR1 is SGHRS and CDR2 YFSETQ. This CDR3 reads CASSPPVGYNEQFF. The CDR3 DNA sequence: TGCGCCAGCAGCCCCCCGGTGGGGTACAATGAGCAGTTCTTC.

The chain recombines TRBV6-1 with TRBJ2-7, with D possibly being TRBD1 (6 bases). Germline V lookup: CDR1 MNHNS, CDR2 SASEGT. V was shortened by 5 bases and J by 5 bases, with 13 bases between the two germline ends. The CDR3 is made up of 13 amino acids. CDR3 DNA: TGTGCCAGCAGTCAAACAGGGTACCACGAGCAGTACTTC. The encoded protein is CASSQTGYHEQYF.

This clonotype has only a few counts. This sequence joins TRBV12-3 or TRBV12-4 and TRBJ2-1; 13 bases fit TRBD2. Unmatched junction bases numbered 8, after V lost 5 bases and J lost 7 bases. This CDR3 is 16 amino acids long. The CDR3 sequence: CASSVTSGRVKNEQFF. DNA of the CDR3: TGTGCCAGCAGTGTAACTAGCGGGAGGGTTAAAAATGAGCAGTTCTTC.